This passage covers 28 T cell receptor beta chains from one sample sequenced in a study of blood T cell repertoires in COVID-19. The table came from immunoSEQ multiplex PCR; TCRdb's copy has only in-frame clones and leaves some out. Of 45,000 to 75,000 clones in the sample, approximately 86% were seen once. Sequencing was done on a sample of peripheral blood. The receptor set was obtained from a man aged 55 to 70 with acute or convalescent COVID-19.

The chain has TRBV7-3 and TRBJ1-4; no definite D call. Trimming took 5 bases from V and 5 from J, leaving 18 bases between them. CDR3 size: 16 residues. In germline, CDR1 is SGHTA, CDR2 FQGTGA. CDR3 coding DNA: TGTGCCAGCAGCCCGGGAGCTCGGGTCAAGAATGAAAAACTGTTTTTT. Amino acid sequence: CASSPGARVKNEKLFF.

The gene calls are TRBV28 and TRBJ1-4, with TRBD1 identical over 7 bases. From germline, CDR1 is MDHEN and CDR2 SYDVKM. The trim removed 6 bases at V and 8 bases at J, leaving 9 bases unmatched. The CDR3 contains 14 residues. CDR3 loop: CASSFYRGGEKLFF. The CDR3 DNA sequence: TGTGCCAGCAGCTTTTACAGGGGTGGAGAAAAACTGTTTTTT.

This clone has more than one count but fewer than ten. This chain joins TRBV9 and TRBJ2-7, with TRBD2 identical over 10 bases. V shed 4 bases, J shed 2 bases, and the junction held 9 bases outside the gene matches. This CDR3 is built from 16 residues. Germline CDR1 SGDLS, CDR2 YYNGEE. CDR3 protein: CASSSRLAGKPYEQYF. The CDR3 DNA sequence: TGTGCCAGCAGCTCCAGACTAGCGGGCAAACCCTACGAGCAGTACTTC.

The V and J genes are TRBV27 and TRBJ1-6; TRBD1 matches 8 bases. V was pared by 5 bases and J by 6 bases, with 9 bases of the junction left unmatched. The CDR3 loop spans 16 amino acids. CDR1 and CDR2 (germline): MNHEY, SMNVEV (reference sequence). CDR3 in amino acids: CASSARRTGINSPLHF. Here the CDR3 DNA reads TGTGCCAGCAGTGCTCGCCGGACAGGGATTAATTCACCCCTCCACTTT.

The chain uses TRBV2 and TRBJ1-1; unclear D gene. V was shortened by 6 bases and J by 3 bases, with 11 bases between the two germline ends. Germline V gene sequence: CDR1 SNHLY, CDR2 FYNNEI. The CDR3 is 13 residues long. CDR3 residues: CASRPLPDTEAFF. The CDR3 DNA reads as TGTGCCAGCAGACCACTGCCCGACACTGAAGCTTTCTTT.

The chain carries TRBV5-1 and TRBJ1-1; D unclear. Germline V gene sequence: CDR1 SGHRS, CDR2 YFSETQ. The CDR3 is 14 amino acids. Trimming stripped 3 bases from V and 6 bases from J, with 15 bases between. Here the CDR3 reads CASSSRTGGSEAFF. CDR3 nucleotides: TGCGCCAGCAGCTCCCGGACCGGAGGATCTGAAGCTTTCTTT.

The chain recombines TRBV4-1 with TRBJ1-2; possibly TRBD1 for D (6 bases). Trimming pared 0 bases from V and 8 bases from J, leaving 19 bases between. The CDR3 spans 16 residues. Germline values: CDR1 MGHRA, CDR2 YSYEKL. The CDR3 DNA follows: TGCGCCAGCAGCCAAGATGGGGGTAGCAGGGGCCACGGCTACACCTTC. It translates to CASSQDGGSRGHGYTF.

In its sample, this clone was seen once. The chain couples TRBV7-2 to TRBJ1-1; 7 bases fit TRBD1. The CDR3 length is 14 residues. Per the germline V gene, CDR1 is SGHTA and CDR2 is FQGNSA. The V and J ends lost 3 bases and 1 base, in that order; junction bases with no gene match: 2. The CDR3 region is CASSLRTGNTEAFF. CDR3 DNA: TGTGCCAGCAGCTTGAGGACAGGGAACACTGAAGCTTTCTTT.

The chain combines TRBV5-4 with TRBJ2-5; 7 bases line up with TRBD2. The CDR3 totals 15 residues. V shed 0 bases, J shed 6 bases, and the junction held 8 bases outside the gene matches. Germline V gives CDR1 SGHNT, CDR2 YYREEE (reference sequence). CDR3 sequence (DNA): TGTGCCAGCAGCTTGGTCGGCGGACTAGAGAAGACCCAGTACTTC. It translates to CASSLVGGLEKTQYF.

The J gene is TRBJ1-3, the V gene TRBV28; D call uncertain. Germline assignment: CDR1 MDHEN and CDR2 SYDVKM. CDR3 length: 15 residues. V was shortened by 8 bases and J by 0 bases, with 14 bases between the two germline ends. CDR3 in amino acids: CASAAGLSSGNTIYF. DNA of the CDR3: TGTGCCAGCGCCGCGGGCCTCAGCTCTGGAAACACCATATATTTT. Full variable domain (outside the CDR3, taken from reference TRBV28 and TRBJ1-3): DVKVTQSSRYLVKRTGEKVFLECVQDMDHENMFWYRQDPGLGLRLIYFSYDVKMKEKGDIPEGYSVSREKKERFSLILESASTNQTSMYLCASAAGLSSGNTIYFGEGSWLTVV.

The chain is built from TRBV28 and TRBJ2-3, with D unclear. The germline V gene has CDR1 MDHEN and CDR2 SYDVKM. V was shortened by 5 bases and J by 3 bases, with 9 bases between the two germline ends. The CDR3 runs 13 residues. For the CDR3, the DNA is TGTGCCAGCAGTCCCTCTAAGACAGATACGCAGTATTTT. Amino acid sequence: CASSPSKTDTQYF.

The J gene is TRBJ1-4, the V gene TRBV6-1; 8 bases agree with TRBD1. CDR3 size: 14 residues. V trimming: 3 bases; J trimming: 8 bases; junction bases outside the gene matches: 5. Germline CDR1 and CDR2: MNHNS and SASEGT. For the CDR3, the DNA is TGTGCCAGCAGTGAGGACAGGGTGTCCGAAAAACTGTTTTTT. Its protein is CASSEDRVSEKLFF.

The chain joins TRBV2 to TRBJ1-5; the D gene is possibly TRBD1 (5 bases). The CDR3 extends over 14 amino acids. V was trimmed by 6 bases and J by 6 bases, leaving 15 bases between them. Germline V gene lookup returns CDR1 SNHLY and CDR2 FYNNEI. The CDR3 is CASSAGDFFQPQHF. The CDR3 coding sequence is TGTGCCAGCAGCGCCGGGGACTTTTTTCAGCCCCAGCATTTT.

The V gene is TRBV28, the J gene TRBJ2-1, with D uncertain. There are 12 residues in the CDR3. The V gene's germline CDR1 is MDHEN and CDR2 SYDVKM. The V end was cut by 6 bases, the J end by 5 bases, with 8 bases between. As DNA, the CDR3 is TGTGCCAGCAGATCTGGGCACAATGAGCAGTTCTTC. The encoded protein is CASRSGHNEQFF.

Concerning this clone: The junction departs from the called germline gene at one end, perhaps through a read error. The chain recombines TRBV5-1 with TRBJ1-2, with TRBD1 matching over 9 bases. The CDR3 consists of 14 residues. The germline CDR1 and CDR2 sequences are SGHRS and YFSETQ. The CDR3 nucleotides read TGCGCCAGCGGCTTCGGGACAGGGAACTATGGCTACACCTTC. This sequence encodes CASGFGTGNYGYTF.

The chain carries TRBV16 and TRBJ1-1, with 7 bases that match TRBD1. Per the germline V gene, CDR1 is KGHSY and CDR2 is FQNENV. Trimming at V came to 5 bases and at J to 4 bases, leaving 13 bases not matched to a gene. The CDR3 is 16 residues long. This CDR3 reads CASSTHRGSGVTEAFF. The CDR3 nucleotides read TGTGCCAGCAGCACCCACAGGGGAAGTGGAGTCACTGAAGCTTTCTTT.

The genes are TRBV28 and TRBJ1-2, with TRBD1 matching 7 bases. The CDR3 is made up of 13 amino acids. Per the germline V gene, CDR1 is MDHEN and CDR2 is SYDVKM. With 5 bases clipped from V and 3 bases from J, the junction kept 3 bases outside the gene matches. CDR3 in DNA: TGTGCCAGCAGTACTACAGGGGACTATGGCTACACCTTC. Protein product: CASSTTGDYGYTF.

V gene TRBV24-1 combines with J gene TRBJ2-7; D gene uncertain. Germline CDR1 is KGHDR and CDR2 is SFDVKD. The CDR3 spans 13 residues. Trimming stripped 5 bases from V and 1 base from J, with 8 bases between. The CDR3 nucleotides read TGTGCCACCAGTGCCGGCGGATCCTACGAGCAGTACTTC. It specifies CATSAGGSYEQYF.

V is TRBV5-5 and J is TRBJ2-7; tentative D call: TRBD2 (7 bases). In germline, CDR1 is SGHKS, CDR2 YYEKEE (reference sequence). Trimming removed 6 bases at V and 4 bases at J, with 20 bases between. The CDR3 loop spans 15 amino acids. CDR3: CASTIQWGGWYEQYF. The CDR3, as DNA: TGTGCCAGCACCATCCAGTGGGGGGGCTGGTACGAGCAGTACTTC. Variable domain in full (rest from reference TRBV5-5 and TRBJ2-7): DAGVTQSPTHLIKTRGQQVTLRCSPISGHKSVSWYQQVLGQGPQFIFQYYEKEERGRGNFPDRFSARQFPNYSSELNVNALLLGDSALYLCASTIQWGGWYEQYFGPGTRLTVT.

The chain links TRBV11-3 to TRBJ2-3; possible D gene TRBD1, 6 bases. Between the trimmed V and J ends, which lost 2 bases and 6 bases, there was a span of 9 bases. Germline CDR1 reads SGHNT; CDR2 reads YENEEA. The CDR3 runs to 13 residues. The CDR3 DNA follows: TGTGCCAGCAGCTTAATGGGGGCGGATACGCAGTATTTT. Residues: CASSLMGADTQYF.

This sequence joins TRBV4-1 and TRBJ1-5; a possible D gene is TRBD1 (6 bases). The CDR3 covers 16 residues. Germline CDR1 and CDR2: MGHRA and YSYEKL. The germline V and J ends were trimmed by 0 bases and 4 bases, with 13 bases remaining between them. In DNA, the CDR3 is TGCGCCAGCAGCCAAGATGGGGGCATAGGAAATCAGCCCCAGCATTTT. Protein product: CASSQDGGIGNQPQHF.

The chain is built from TRBV27 and TRBJ1-6; a possible D gene is TRBD1 (5 bases). The germline CDR1 and CDR2 sequences are MNHEY and SMNVEV (reference sequence). The germline V and J ends were trimmed by 10 bases and 8 bases, with 18 bases remaining between them. The CDR3 is made up of 14 amino acids. The chain's CDR3 is CAISERGRDSPLHF. CDR3 nucleotide sequence: TGTGCCATCTCAGAACGGGGGAGGGATTCACCCCTCCACTTT.

The J gene is TRBJ1-6, the V gene TRBV5-1; D is uncertain. Per germline, CDR1 SGHRS and CDR2 YFSETQ. This CDR3 contains 13 residues. V lost 8 bases to trimming and J lost 7 bases, with 13 bases between them. Written as DNA, the CDR3 is TGCGCCAGTTATCGGGGTACCAATTCACCCCTCCACTTT. Protein product: CASYRGTNSPLHF.

The chain links TRBV27 to TRBJ1-6, with a weak D call TRBD1 (6 bases). There are 12 residues in the CDR3. Trimming left V 9 bases short and J 5 bases short, with 8 bases between. Looked up from germline, CDR1 is MNHEY and CDR2 is SMNVEV (reference sequence). The CDR3 reads CARRDNNSPLHF. The CDR3 bases are TGTGCCAGGAGGGACAATAATTCACCCCTCCACTTT.

The chain uses TRBV27 and TRBJ2-5, with D maybe TRBD1 (6 bases). Germline lookup yields CDR1 MNHEY and CDR2 SMNVEV (reference sequence). CDR3 length: 14 amino acids. Deletions cut 0 bases from V and 5 bases from J, with 10 bases between. CDR3 residues: CASSLSSQGETQYF. The DNA of the CDR3 is TGTGCCAGCAGTTTATCGAGCCAGGGGGAGACCCAGTACTTC.

This clone has a single count. The chain links TRBV9 to TRBJ1-4; D may be TRBD1 (6 bases). The CDR3 runs 15 residues. From germline, CDR1 is SGDLS and CDR2 YYNGEE. Trimming removed 3 bases from V and 5 bases from J, with 14 bases in between. CDR3 region: CASSAAGQLNEKLFF. The CDR3 nucleotides are TGTGCCAGCAGCGCGGCCGGACAGCTAAATGAAAAACTGTTTTTT. Using reference TRBV9 and TRBJ1-4 for the parts outside the CDR3, the full variable domain is DSGVTQTPKHLITATGQRVTLRCSPRSGDLSVYWYQQSLDQGLQFLIQYYNGEERAKGNILERFSAQQFPDLHSELNLSSLELGDSALYFCASSAAGQLNEKLFFGSGTQLSVL.

This rearrangement joins TRBV3-1 (or the pseudogene TRBV3-2) to TRBJ2-7; 7 positions match TRBD1. V lost 0 bases, J lost 5 bases, and 4 bases stayed unmatched. The CDR3 runs to 14 residues. The germline gives CDR1 LGHDT, CDR2 YNNKEL (reference sequence). This CDR3 is CASSQDDRAHEQYF. For the CDR3, the DNA is TGTGCCAGCAGCCAAGATGACAGGGCCCACGAGCAGTACTTC.

For this clone: A junction boundary mismatches the germline segment, possibly from a read error. This chain joins TRBV28 and TRBJ2-3; TRBD2 might be the D (6 bases). This CDR3 has 14 residues. Germline CDR1 reads MDHEN; CDR2 reads SYDVKM. The CDR3 sequence is CASTVGGPTNTQYF. The CDR3 DNA is TGTGCCAGCACCGTGGGGGGACCCACAAATACGCAGTATTTT.